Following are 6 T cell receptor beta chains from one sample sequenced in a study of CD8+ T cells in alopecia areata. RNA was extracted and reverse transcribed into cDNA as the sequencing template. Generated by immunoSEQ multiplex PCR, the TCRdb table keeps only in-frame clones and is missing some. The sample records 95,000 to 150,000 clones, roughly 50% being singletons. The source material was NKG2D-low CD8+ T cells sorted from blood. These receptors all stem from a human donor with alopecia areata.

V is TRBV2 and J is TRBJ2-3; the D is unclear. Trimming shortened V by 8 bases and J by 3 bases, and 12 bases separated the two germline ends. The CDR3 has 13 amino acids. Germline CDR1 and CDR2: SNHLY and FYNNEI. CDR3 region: CASEKPDTDTQYF. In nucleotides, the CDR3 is TGTGCCAGCGAAAAGCCCGATACAGATACGCAGTATTTT. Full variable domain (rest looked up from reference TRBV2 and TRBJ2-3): EPEVTQTPSHQVTQMGQEVILRCVPISNHLYFYWYRQILGQKVEFLVSFYNNEISEKSEIFDDQFSVERPDGSNFTLKIRSTKLEDSAMYFCASEKPDTDTQYFGPGTRLTVL.

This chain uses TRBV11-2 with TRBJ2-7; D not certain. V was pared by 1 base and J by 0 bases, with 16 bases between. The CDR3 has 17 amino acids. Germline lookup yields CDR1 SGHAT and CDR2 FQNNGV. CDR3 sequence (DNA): TGTGCCAGCAGCTTAGTCGGAACCCTGTTATCCTCCTACGAGCAGTACTTC. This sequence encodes CASSLVGTLLSSYEQYF.

The chain's CDR3 is CSSPSGTGELFF. Here the CDR3 DNA reads TGCAGCTCGCCTAGTGGCACCGGGGAGCTGTTTTTT. The J gene is TRBJ2-2, the V gene TRBV29-1, with D uncertain. This CDR3 comprises 12 residues. The V gene's germline CDR1 is SQVTM and CDR2 ANQGSEA. V was trimmed by 8 bases and J by 4 bases, leaving 11 bases between them.

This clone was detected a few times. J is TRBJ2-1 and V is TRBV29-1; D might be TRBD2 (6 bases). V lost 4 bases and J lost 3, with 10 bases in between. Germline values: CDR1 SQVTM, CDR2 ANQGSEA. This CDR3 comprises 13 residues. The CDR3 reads CSVAGGLYNEQFF. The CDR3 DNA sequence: TGCAGCGTTGCTGGGGGACTCTACAATGAGCAGTTCTTC.

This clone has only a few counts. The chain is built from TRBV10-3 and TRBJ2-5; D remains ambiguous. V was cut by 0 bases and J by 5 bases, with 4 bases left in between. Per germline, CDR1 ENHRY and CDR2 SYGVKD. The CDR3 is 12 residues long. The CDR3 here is CAISESRETQYF. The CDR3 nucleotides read TGTGCCATCAGTGAGTCGCGGGAGACCCAGTACTTC.

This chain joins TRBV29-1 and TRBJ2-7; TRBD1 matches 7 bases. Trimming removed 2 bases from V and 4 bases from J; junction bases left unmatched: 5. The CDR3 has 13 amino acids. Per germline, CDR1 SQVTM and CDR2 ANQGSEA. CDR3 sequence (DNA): TGCAGCGTTGAAAGCCAGGGGGAATACGAGCAGTACTTC. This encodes CSVESQGEYEQYF.